This T cell receptor beta chain was found in a study of CD8 T cells in ankylosing spondylitis (dated by TCRdb to about 2017). For the wider study: T cell receptor beta repertoires were profiled in healthy donors and ankylosing spondylitis patients so that disease-linked TCR variants could be found. The full study cohort was made up of about 24 ankylosing spondylitis patients and 108 healthy donors. Peripheral blood was sampled, and synovial fluid was additionally collected from ankylosing spondylitis patients.

The CDR3 covers 17 residues, taking in both the cysteine and the phenylalanine. Just the 51-base CDR3 DNA is kept, in frame starting at base 1. CDR1 and CDR2 are read off the germline V gene as MNHEY and SVGEGT. The germline ends are 15 bases apart after V is trimmed by 0 bases and J by 3 bases. Sequenced using an Illumina HiSeq 2500. Quantitative 5'-RACE with molecular barcodes was the method used to prepare the TCR beta libraries. The published analysis was carried out like this. A new computational method, built on a probabilistic model of VDJ rearrangement, was used to identify disease-linked TCR variants. TCRdb cleaned the public reads at Q25 with fastp, built clones with MiXCR and kept in-frame beta chains. Every CDR3 protein is listed once, alongside the most common genes and DNA of its rows. What appears here as the V and J calls and clone size reflects TCRdb's work, not the paper's. This sample is represented by about 100,000 distinct CDR3 sequences; over 6.5% of them were singletons. Approximately 9.9% of the sample is held by the ten biggest clonotypes.

This clonotype has a count of ten or more. This receptor's antigen is unknown. The record has no base qualities; no much larger clone is one base away. Paper-wide results and their limitations: Some of the motif variants had been reported before in the synovial fluid and blood of reactive arthritis patients, a finding that suggests common disease-initiation mechanisms. The disease-linked clones were reported as significantly enriched in matched synovial fluid samples from ankylosing spondylitis patients. The disease-linked clones had a CD8+ phenotype and were found at relatively low frequencies in peripheral blood. A TCR beta motif of fewer than 10 highly homologous amino acid variants appeared characteristic of blood from ankylosing spondylitis patients.

The sequence came from a male donor with ankylosing spondylitis or in good health (not recorded which). The sequenced sample was blood, either unsorted or a sorted T cell fraction (not recorded which). The receptor chain draws on TRBV6-2 or TRBV6-3 and TRBJ1-5; a weak D assignment points to TRBD1 (6 bases agree). This receptor carries the CDR3 CASSYSGLRQANQPQHF. The DNA sequence is given as TGTGCCAGCAGTTACTCGGGCCTGAGACAGGCCAATCAGCCCCAGCATTTT.